This record looks at one T cell receptor beta chain sequence and its context. These data are taken from a study of blood T cells in healthy people across ages. A sample-barcoded 5' primer and a J-beta primer mix were used in a second PCR of about 7 to 12 cycles. TCRdb analysed the 5' RACE reads with MiXCR anew, one entry per CDR3 protein. The repertoire has fewer than 900,000 distinct CDR3 sequences, under 40% of them found once; the top ten carry over 10%. V lost 6 bases and J 4 bases, leaving 15 bases between the germline ends. The germline CDR1 and CDR2 sequences are SNHLY and FYNNEI. This CDR3 comprises 14 residues.

Source material: blood. This TCR derives from a man aged 18-30 years in good health. This chain uses TRBV2 with TRBJ1-2, with unresolved D. This CDR3 reads CASRVNLGTYGYTF. CDR3 sequence (DNA): TGTGCCAGCAGAGTGAATCTGGGCACCTATGGCTACACCTTC.